The entry that follows covers one T cell receptor beta chain sequence. The target antigen is unknown. CDR3 size: 16 residues. Trimming took off 7 bases at V and 2 bases at J, with 18 bases between the two ends. Looked up from germline, CDR1 is MNHNS and CDR2 is SASEGT. This sample was included in a study of vaccination and CD4 T cells after COVID-19. Treatment here: roughly ten-day PBMC culture with coronavirus spike peptide pools or control peptides (ViraFEST assay). Alongside approximately 11 IU/ml IL-2 and around 10 ug/ml peptide pools, PBMCs were cultured at some 1.9 million per well. Study-level results: Analysis of convalescent patients found that 304 of 307 vaccine-specific clones were spike mono-reactive.

Sequence data for DNA of cultured CD4+ T cells were generated by the Oncomine TCR Beta short-read assay. In TCRdb, the PCR reads were re-called with MiXCR into one record per CDR3 protein. This table holds about 14,000 distinct CDR3 sequences, over 50% found once. The source of this sequence is a human donor who had recovered from COVID-19. The chain couples TRBV6-1 to TRBJ1-5; D may be TRBD1 (5 bases). The sequenced sample was CD4+ T cells from blood, cultured in vitro. The CDR3 region has the DNA TGTGCCAGCACCCGTTGGGCGACAGAGCGCAATCAGCCCCAGCATTTT. It codes for CASTRWATERNQPQHF.